A single sample is the source of the 29 T cell receptor beta chains below, sequenced in a study of primary melanoma T cells and metastatic recurrence. Only in-frame clones appear in the TCRdb table, and some are missing; sequencing was by immunoSEQ multiplex PCR. The sample consists of 1,500 to 2,000 clones, about 80% of them appearing once. The sample taken for sequencing was melanoma tumor tissue. The source of these receptors is a human donor with melanoma.

This clone was seen only a few times. The germline gene is not matched at one end of the junction; a read error may be the cause. The CDR3 sequence: CASSDSGEDYGYTF. DNA of the CDR3: TGTGCCAGCAGTGACTCGGGGGAGGACTATGGCTACACCTTC. This chain connects TRBV6-8 to TRBJ1-2, with D perhaps TRBD1 (5 bases). This CDR3 contains 14 residues. Per germline, CDR1 MNHGY and CDR2 SAAAGT.

This chain links TRBV5-1 with TRBJ2-1; TRBD2 aligns across 8 bases. The CDR3 has 15 residues. In germline, CDR1 is SGHRS, CDR2 YFSETQ. Trimming removed 4 bases from V and 7 bases from J; junction bases left unmatched: 10. The CDR3 spells CASSAGAGVFNEQFF. In DNA, the CDR3 is TGCGCCAGCAGCGCGGGAGCGGGGGTGTTTAATGAGCAGTTCTTC.

The chain is built from TRBV30 and TRBJ1-4, with D unclear. The CDR3 is made up of 11 amino acids. Germline V CDR1 and CDR2: GTSNPN, SVGIG (reference sequence). With 1 base removed from V and 8 bases from J, the gap between germline ends came to 5 bases. CDR3 sequence reads: CAWSELEKLFF. CDR3 sequence (DNA): TGTGCCTGGAGTGAGTTAGAAAAACTGTTTTTT.

CDR3 bases: TGTGCCAGCAGCCCAATCGATTCGGGACAGAGCTCCTACAATGAGCAGTTCTTC. This translates into CASSPIDSGQSSYNEQFF. The chain carries TRBV7-2 and TRBJ2-1; 7 nucleotides agree with TRBD1. This CDR3 region has 18 residues. Per the germline V gene, CDR1 is SGHTA and CDR2 is FQGNSA. J gave up 0 bases and V 5 bases, and 13 bases lay outside the gene matches.

CDR3 sequence reads: CSVERGGASKYF. The CDR3 bases are TGCAGCGTTGAAAGAGGGGGGGCCAGCAAGTATTTT. The chain joins TRBV29-1 to TRBJ2-3, with D possibly being TRBD2 (7 bases). Trimming pared 2 bases from V and 13 bases from J, leaving 16 bases between. The germline CDR1 and CDR2 sequences are SQVTM and ANQGSEA. The CDR3 consists of 12 residues.

The chain links TRBV6-8 to TRBJ2-5, with 10 bases matching TRBD2. V shed 6 bases, J shed 8 bases, and the junction held 12 bases outside the gene matches. Germline V gene lookup returns CDR1 MNHGY and CDR2 SAAAGT. This CDR3 is built from 15 residues. CDR3 sequence reads: CASSSPSGGAFTQYF. The CDR3 region has the DNA TGTGCCAGCAGCTCCCCCAGCGGGGGGGCATTTACCCAGTACTTC.

The chain carries TRBV7-1 and TRBJ1-4; D unclear. TRBV7-1 is an ORF for which the function is uncertain. The CDR3 is 13 amino acids. V was clipped by 6 bases and J by 5 bases, with 10 bases between them. CDR3 loop: CASSIEKNEKLFF. The DNA for the CDR3 is TGTGCCAGCAGTATAGAAAAGAATGAAAAACTGTTTTTT.

V and J are TRBV7-1 and TRBJ1-1; weak D call: TRBD1 (5 bases). TRBV7-1 is classed as an ORF, of uncertain function. The CDR3 extends over 15 amino acids. Trimming removed 5 bases at V and 5 bases at J, with 18 bases between. The CDR3: CASSPRIGAGTEAFF. DNA of the CDR3: TGTGCCAGCAGCCCTAGAATAGGGGCTGGGACTGAAGCTTTCTTT.

The DNA of the CDR3 is TGTGCCAGCAGCTTAGTTAGCGGGGACAGCACAGATACGCAGTATTTT. As protein: CASSLVSGDSTDTQYF. This chain links TRBV11-3 with TRBJ2-3; 8 bases are a match to TRBD2. V gave up 1 base and J gave up 0 bases; unmatched junction bases: 3. Germline CDR1 and CDR2: SGHNT and YENEEA. The CDR3 is 16 residues long.

This chain connects TRBV30 to TRBJ1-5, with D hard to call. The CDR3 totals 14 residues. Deletions cut 3 bases from V and 0 bases from J, with 9 bases between. CDR1 and CDR2 from the germline V gene are GTSNPN and SVGIG (reference sequence). CDR3 sequence: CAWRAMYSNQPQHF. In DNA form, the CDR3 reads TGTGCCTGGAGGGCCATGTATAGCAATCAGCCCCAGCATTTT.

CDR3 nucleotides: TGCGCCAGCAGCCCTAGCGGGGCAGATGGGACCCAGTACTTC. It specifies CASSPSGADGTQYF. This chain joins TRBV1 and TRBJ2-5; the table calls TRBD2, which could not be checked here. TRBV1 is a pseudogene. CDR3 length: 14 residues.

J is TRBJ1-2 and V is TRBV19; weak D call: TRBD1 (6 bases). The CDR3 extends over 12 amino acids. The V end was cut by 7 bases, the J end by 11 bases, with 17 bases between. Germline CDR1 reads LNHDA; CDR2 reads SQIVND (reference sequence). DNA of the CDR3: TGTGCCAGTAAAACAATGGACAGCCGATACACCTTC. Its translation: CASKTMDSRYTF.

The chain joins TRBV6-8 to TRBJ1-6; 7 bases map to TRBD1. After removal of 5 bases from V and 8 bases from J, the junction contained 6 bases not matched to a gene. The germline V gene encodes CDR1 MNHGY and CDR2 SAAAGT. The length of the CDR3 is 14 residues. The CDR3 spells CASSQTGRDSPLHF. Written as DNA, the CDR3 is TGTGCCAGCAGTCAGACAGGGAGAGATTCACCCCTCCACTTT.

With regard to this clone: A junction end diverges from the germline sequence, so it may reflect a read error. The chain combines TRBV6-8 with TRBJ2-2; D possibly matches TRBD1 or TRBD2 (5 bases each). In germline, CDR1 is MNHGY, CDR2 SAAAGT. This CDR3 has 16 residues. In nucleotides, the CDR3 is TGTGCCATCAGTCTGGGACGGCCATCGAACACCGGGGAGCTGTTTTTT. Its translation: CAISLGRPSNTGELFF.

The chain uses TRBV7-5 and TRBJ2-3; the D call in the table, TRBD2, was not verified against the DNA. TRBV7-5 is a pseudogene. There are 16 residues in the CDR3. This CDR3 is CASSPTVAGTTDTQYF. The CDR3 region has the DNA TGTGCCAGCAGCCCAACGGTAGCGGGGACCACAGATACGCAGTATTTT.

The CDR3 region has the DNA TGTGCCAGCACCGAGGGGGTTGGAAACACTGAAGCTTTCTTT. Translation: CASTEGVGNTEAFF. The rearrangement joins TRBV6-8 to TRBJ1-1, with D perhaps TRBD1 (6 bases). CDR3 length: 14 amino acids. Looked up from germline, CDR1 is MNHGY and CDR2 is SAAAGT. Trimming took off 7 bases at V and 2 bases at J, with 14 bases between the two ends.

This clone has a handful of counts. V gene TRBV19 combines with J gene TRBJ1-6, with D possibly TRBD1 on 6 matching bases. The V gene's germline CDR1 is LNHDA and CDR2 SQIVND (reference sequence). V dropped 4 bases and J dropped 0 bases, with 13 bases sitting between them. The CDR3 contains 17 residues. The DNA of the CDR3 is TGTGCCAGTAGTACCAGGGGCCAGGGCTCCTATAATTCACCCCTCCACTTT. The encoded protein is CASSTRGQGSYNSPLHF. The full variable domain, its missing parts supplied by reference TRBV19 and TRBJ1-6, is DGGITQSPKYLFRKEGQNVTLSCEQNLNHDAMYWYRQDPGQGLRLIYYSQIVNDFQKGDIAEGYSVSREKKESFPLTVTSAQKNPTAFYLCASSTRGQGSYNSPLHFGNGTRLTVT.

This clone is a singleton in its sample. This chain links TRBV19 with TRBJ2-1, with 8 bases fitting TRBD2. Germline values: CDR1 LNHDA, CDR2 SQIVND (reference sequence). CDR3 length: 15 amino acids. V gave up 2 bases and J gave up 8 bases; unmatched junction bases: 8. CDR3 sequence reads: CASSIRERGFYEQFF. The CDR3, as DNA: TGTGCCAGTAGTATACGCGAGCGGGGGTTTTATGAGCAGTTCTTC.

The rearrangement uses TRBV6-8 and TRBJ2-5, with 7 bases that match TRBD1. The germline CDR1 and CDR2 sequences are MNHGY and SAAAGT. This CDR3 is 14 amino acids long. J was trimmed by 5 bases and V by 2 bases; bases with no gene match: 5. This chain's CDR3 is CASSYGQAGETQYF. Here the CDR3 DNA reads TGTGCCAGCAGTTACGGACAGGCCGGGGAGACCCAGTACTTC.

V gene TRBV5-1 combines with J gene TRBJ2-1; D call uncertain. Germline CDR1 reads SGHRS; CDR2 reads YFSETQ. The CDR3 contains 15 residues. Trimming left V 0 bases short and J 5 bases short, with 12 bases between. CDR3 coding DNA: TGCGCCAGCAGCTTGGAGCGTCTAACTAACAATGAGCAGTTCTTC. Encoded protein: CASSLERLTNNEQFF.

The V call is TRBV6-8, the J call TRBJ1-4; 9 bases are shared with TRBD1. Germline CDR1 MNHGY, CDR2 SAAAGT. The ends lost 0 bases at V and 7 bases at J; junction bases unmatched: 0. This CDR3 has 14 residues. This chain's CDR3 is CASSYSGQGEKLFF. The CDR3 region has the DNA TGTGCCAGCAGTTACTCGGGACAGGGTGAAAAACTGTTTTTT.

The chain has TRBV23-1 and TRBJ1-5; TRBD1 might be the D (5 bases). TRBV23-1 is given ORF status, its function remaining uncertain. This CDR3 is built from 15 residues. V gave up 3 bases and J gave up 2 bases, with 11 bases separating them. CDR3 in amino acids: CASSQVVQGNQPQHF. The CDR3 coding sequence is TGCGCCAGCAGTCAGGTAGTACAGGGCAATCAGCCCCAGCATTTT.

This sequence joins TRBV1 and TRBJ2-5; the table's TRBD2 call for D was not verified on the DNA. TRBV1 is a documented pseudogene. The CDR3 length is 16 residues. CDR3 residues: CASSRGSGGAAETQYF. The CDR3 DNA reads as TGCGCCAGCAGCCGGGGAAGCGGGGGGGCCGCGGAGACCCAGTACTTC.

The V and J genes are TRBV6-1 and TRBJ2-1; D possibly corresponds to TRBD1 (5 bases). V lost 0 bases and J lost 5, with 20 bases in between. This CDR3 contains 18 residues. Germline V lookup: CDR1 MNHNS, CDR2 SASEGT. CDR3 residues: CASSEAPIWGLLHNEQFF. Written as DNA, the CDR3 is TGTGCCAGCAGTGAAGCGCCGATTTGGGGCCTCCTACACAATGAGCAGTTCTTC.

This chain links TRBV23-1 with TRBJ2-1; the D is unclear. TRBV23-1 is noted as an ORF with a role that remains uncertain. The CDR3 covers 13 residues. V lost 6 bases, J lost 1 base, and 7 bases lay in between. CDR3: CASRMASYNEQFF. CDR3 coding DNA: TGCGCCAGCAGAATGGCTTCCTACAATGAGCAGTTCTTC.

V is TRBV7-1 and J is TRBJ1-3; no clear D. TRBV7-1 belongs to the ORF category, with a function that is uncertain. The CDR3 extends over 13 amino acids. The ends were cut back, 7 bases at V and 4 bases at J, with 11 bases in the middle. The CDR3 DNA sequence: TGTGCCAGCAACCCCCAGGCCGGAAACACCATATATTTT. This gives the protein CASNPQAGNTIYF.

This chain joins TRBV6-8 and TRBJ1-5, with D maybe TRBD1 (5 bases). Looked up from germline, CDR1 is MNHGY and CDR2 is SAAAGT. Trimming shortened V by 6 bases and J by 5 bases, and 11 bases separated the two germline ends. The CDR3 runs 13 residues. The CDR3 DNA reads as TGTGCCAGCAGGGCGGGGGAAGATCAGCCCCAGCATTTT. Protein: CASRAGEDQPQHF.

The chain employs TRBV5-1 and TRBJ1-1, with 10 bases identical to TRBD1. CDR1 and CDR2 (germline): SGHRS, YFSETQ. The CDR3 totals 16 residues. V lost 2 bases to trimming and J lost 3 bases; unmatched junction nucleotides: 7. This CDR3 is CASSLRTGGYDTEAFF. CDR3 nucleotides: TGCGCCAGCAGCTTAAGGACAGGGGGATACGACACTGAAGCTTTCTTT.

This clone was counted between two and nine times. DNA for the CDR3: TGTGCCAGTAGACCGGGACAGGGCCCGGGCACTGAAGCTTTCTTT. Protein sequence: CASRPGQGPGTEAFF. The chain links TRBV19 to TRBJ1-1, with 9 nucleotides matching TRBD1. The CDR3 has 15 residues. V lost 6 bases, J lost 4 bases, and 9 bases stayed unmatched. Germline CDR1 and CDR2: LNHDA and SQIVND (reference sequence).